This entry lists 26 T cell receptor beta chains sequenced from one sample in a study of tumor-infiltrating lymphocytes in primary liver carcinoma. For each extraction, RNA and DNA were obtained together from approximately 20-30 mg of unsorted bulk tissue. With a constant-region primer, TCR beta cDNA was made from 500 ng of total RNA. Three-round nested multiplex PCR performed with slightly modified ARM-PCR produced the TCR beta libraries. The two initial PCR rounds, around 11 cycles each, used TRBV1-TRBV30 forward and C-beta reverse primers. TCRdb passed the multiplex PCR reads through MiXCR, listing each CDR3 protein once. Found here are approximately 80,000 distinct CDR3 sequences, roughly 71% of them singletons; the top ten hold 26%. The sequenced sample was tumor-adjacent normal liver tissue. Every receptor here comes from a man in his forties with primary liver carcinoma and hepatitis B virus infection.

Remarks on this clonotype: One junction end disagrees with the germline gene, perhaps due to a read error. The V and J genes are TRBV7-8 and TRBJ2-2; 13 positions agree with TRBD2. The CDR3 is 15 amino acids. The germline V gene encodes CDR1 SGHVS and CDR2 FQNEAQ. The CDR3 DNA follows: TGTGCCAGCTGCTTACTAGCGGGAGGGGGCGAGGAGCTGTTTTTT. Protein product: CASCLLAGGGEELFF.

This clonotype has a single count. This could be a read error, since a much larger clone is one nucleotide away. This chain uses TRBV25-1 with TRBJ2-1; D gene uncertain. The CDR3 has 12 residues. Germline CDR1 reads MGHDK; CDR2 reads SYGVNS. The CDR3 sequence is CACSEVLNEQFF. The CDR3 DNA reads as TGTGCCTGCAGTGAAGTTCTCAATGAGCAGTTCTTC.

Comment on this clonotype: Germline is not matched at one junction end, which may reflect a read error. CDR3 in DNA: TGTGCTAGCAGTTTGCAGGGTGCGCAGAATTTT. This gives the protein CASSLQGAQNF. The chain joins TRBV12-3 or TRBV12-4 to TRBJ2-3, with a weak D call TRBD1 (5 bases). The CDR3 extends over 11 amino acids.

A remark on this clonotype: A read error may explain this, as a much larger clone is one base away. J is TRBJ2-1 and V is TRBV5-1; the match to TRBD2 covers 7 bases. The CDR3 spans 17 residues. The germline CDR1 and CDR2 sequences are SGHRS and YFSETQ. V shed 4 bases and J 7 bases; nucleotides not matched to a gene: 17. The CDR3 here is CASSHEGSGIRVNEQFF. DNA for the CDR3: TGCGCCAGCAGCCACGAAGGAAGCGGGATTCGTGTTAATGAGCAGTTCTTC.

Remarks on this clonotype: One junction end does not reproduce the germline sequence, and a read error may be involved. V usage is TRBV4-2 and J usage is TRBJ2-5; D might be TRBD2 (5 bases). The germline gives CDR1 LGHNA, CDR2 YNFKEQ. The length of the CDR3 is 13 residues. The CDR3 region is CASNQLAGETQYF. The CDR3 DNA reads as TGTGCCAGCAACCAACTGGCGGGAGAGACCCAGTACTTC.

On this clonotype: The junction differs from germline at one of its ends, possibly a read error. This chain joins TRBV11-2 and TRBJ2-2, with 8 bases fitting TRBD2. This CDR3 has 14 residues. Germline assignment: CDR1 SGHAT and CDR2 FQNNGV. The CDR3 DNA reads as TGTGCCAGCAGGAAGAGCGGGAGCCCCGGGGAGCTGCTTTTT. This encodes CASRKSGSPGELLF.

A word on this clonotype: A read error is possible here, since a much larger clone lies one base away. The chain is built from TRBV7-8 and TRBJ2-2; tentative D call: TRBD2 (5 bases). In germline, CDR1 is SGHVS, CDR2 FQNEAQ. This CDR3 region has 12 residues. CDR3: CASSLEIGKLFF. The CDR3 nucleotides are TGTGCCAGCAGCTTAGAAATCGGGAAGCTGTTTTTT. The entire variable domain, with the rest obtained from reference TRBV7-8 and TRBJ2-2, is as follows: GAGVSQSPRYKVAKRGQDVALRCDPISGHVSLFWYQQALGQGPEFLTYFQNEAQLDKSGLPSDRFFAERPEGSVSTLKIQRTQQEDSAVYLCASSLEIGKLFFGEGSRLTVL.

To note about this clonotype: A junction end diverges from the germline sequence, so it may reflect a read error. V gene TRBV6-6 combines with J gene TRBJ2-3; D unresolved. The CDR3 consists of 14 residues. Germline CDR1 and CDR2: MNHNY and SVGAGI (reference sequence). In DNA form, the CDR3 reads TGTTCCAGCAATCGCCGGGCCGAACCAGATACGCAGTATTTT. This translates into CSSNRRAEPDTQYF.

The rearrangement uses TRBV6-1 and TRBJ2-7, with a tentative D call TRBD1 (6 bases). CDR1 is MNHNS, CDR2 SASEGT, per germline. This CDR3 is 13 amino acids long. V was shortened by 9 bases and J by 6 bases, with 18 bases between the two germline ends. The CDR3 DNA follows: TGTGCCAGTAGGGGGTCAGGGGAGATCGAGCAGTACTTC. It codes for CASRGSGEIEQYF.

This clonotype was observed a few times. The junction shows a germline mismatch at one end, possibly a read error. J is TRBJ2-1 and V is TRBV11-2; D remains unclear. CDR1 is SGHAT and CDR2 is FQNNGV in the germline V gene. This CDR3 region has 14 residues. CDR3 in amino acids: CATSLYRLVSEQVF. CDR3 bases: TGTGCCACCAGCTTATACCGGCTAGTCAGTGAGCAGGTCTTC.

Note on this clonotype: Germline and junction disagree at one end, which may indicate a read error. This chain uses TRBV12-3 or TRBV12-4 with TRBJ2-1; D assignment may be TRBD1 or TRBD2 (6 bases each). The CDR3 consists of 13 residues. This CDR3 reads CASSSGGVDDQFF. The CDR3 bases are TGTGCCAGCAGTTCCGGGGGCGTCGATGACCAGTTCTTC.

The chain uses TRBV12-3 or TRBV12-4 and TRBJ2-3; D may match TRBD1 or TRBD2 (5 bases each). V was shortened by 6 bases and J by 1 base, with 17 bases between the two germline ends. CDR3 length equals 16 residues. The CDR3 reads CASSRLGLGGTDTQYF. CDR3 nucleotides: TGTGCCAGCAGCCGTCTAGGACTGGGGGGCACAGATACGCAGTATTTT.

Worth noting for this clonotype: A read error may account for a junction end that differs from germline. V and J are TRBV12-3 or TRBV12-4 and TRBJ1-1; D uncertain. This CDR3 spans 14 amino acids. CDR3: CVSRSTWRVTEAFF. The CDR3 DNA reads as TGTGTCAGCAGGTCGACGTGGAGGGTCACTGAAGCTTTCTTT.

This clonotype was recorded a few times. This likely comes from a read error, as the CDR3 has no conserved phenylalanine or tryptophan at its end. This chain joins TRBV4-3 and TRBJ2-7; D gene unclear. This CDR3 is built from 13 residues. Germline V lookup: CDR1 LGHNA, CDR2 YSLEER. CDR3 region: CASIQVYGREQYL. The DNA for the CDR3 is TGCGCCAGCATCCAAGTTTATGGCAGGGAGCAGTACCTC.

Note on this clonotype: At one of its ends the junction is not consistent with the germline gene, which may arise from a read error. The V gene is TRBV29-1, the J gene TRBJ2-5; D unresolved. The CDR3 consists of 12 residues. Germline-derived CDR1 and CDR2 are SQVTM and ANQGSEA. CDR3 DNA sequence: TGCAGCGTTGCAGCGAACCAAGAGACTCAGTACTTC. It specifies CSVAANQETQYF.

This clonotype was detected many times. The rearrangement joins TRBV4-2 to TRBJ1-4; 7 bases map to TRBD1. Trimming took 2 bases from V and 3 from J; bases not matched to a gene: 9. This CDR3 is built from 17 residues. Looked up from germline, CDR1 is LGHNA and CDR2 is YNFKEQ. The CDR3 region has the DNA TGTGCCAGCAGCCAAATGAAGGGGGACAGCTCTAATGAAAAACTGTTTTTT. Translating gives CASSQMKGDSSNEKLFF.

This clonotype was seen a single time. A much more abundant neighbour one base away suggests this may be a read error. The chain recombines TRBV5-1 with TRBJ1-2; D is unresolved. V shed 4 bases and J shed 10 bases, with 17 bases lying between them. Germline loops: CDR1 SGHRS, CDR2 YFSETQ. The CDR3 runs 13 residues. In nucleotides, the CDR3 is TGCGCCAGCAGCCTTAGGGCCGGCTCTGACTACACCTTC. This gives the protein CASSLRAGSDYTF.

About this clonotype itself: This is likely a read error, given that the CDR3 carries no conserved phenylalanine or tryptophan at its end. This chain uses TRBV11-2 with TRBJ1-1; weak D call: TRBD1 (6 bases). The CDR3 consists of 13 residues. Germline V gene sequence: CDR1 SGHAT, CDR2 FQNNGV. CDR3 DNA: TGTGCCAGCACCTTAGCTAGCGGGACAGAAGCTTTCCTT. Its protein is CASTLASGTEAFL.

As concerns this clonotype: With a much larger clone just one base away, this may be a read error. The chain joins TRBV28 to TRBJ2-1; 9 bases fit TRBD2. CDR1 and CDR2 from the germline V gene are MDHEN and SYDVKM. The CDR3 loop spans 19 amino acids. CDR3 sequence reads: CVSRNKREAPLFHYNEQFF. DNA of the CDR3: TGTGTCAGCAGGAACAAGCGGGAGGCCCCGCTTTTCCACTACAATGAGCAGTTCTTC. Complete variable domain (other parts from reference TRBV28 and TRBJ2-1): DVKVTQSSRYLVKRTGEKVFLECVQDMDHENMFWYRQDPGLGLRLIYFSYDVKMKEKGDIPEGYSVSREKKERFSLILESASTNQTSMYLCVSRNKREAPLFHYNEQFFGPGTRLTVL.

As to this clonotype: Its ends do not fully match the called genes, so a read error is possible. V and J are TRBV5-6 and TRBJ1-1; no clear D. The CDR3 runs 16 residues. Germline-derived CDR1 and CDR2 are SGHDT and YYEEEE. This CDR3 reads CASNQNHPYGREGAFF. In nucleotides, the CDR3 is TGTGCGAGCAACCAGAATCACCCATATGGACGGGAGGGAGCTTTCTTT.

The chain joins TRBV11-2 to TRBJ1-2, with TRBD1 identical over 9 bases. V dropped 4 bases and J dropped 10; count of bases not matched to a gene: 10. This CDR3 contains 14 residues. CDR1 SGHAT and CDR2 FQNNGV come from the germline V gene. CDR3 nucleotide sequence: TGTGCCAGCAGCTCGGGGACAGGGCGATTTGTCTACACCTTC. This sequence encodes CASSSGTGRFVYTF. The whole variable domain, filled in from reference TRBV11-2 and TRBJ1-2, reads EAGVAQSPRYKIIEKRQSVAFWCNPISGHATLYWYQQILGQGPKLLIQFQNNGVVDDSQLPKDRFSAERLKGVDSTLKIQPAKLEDSAVYLCASSSGTGRFVYTFGSGTRLTVV.

Points on this clonotype: A junction end diverges from the germline sequence, so it may reflect a read error. This chain links TRBV5-1 with TRBJ1-1; D is undetermined. Germline loops: CDR1 SGHRS, CDR2 YFSETQ. CDR3 length equals 16 residues. The CDR3 coding sequence is TGCGCCAGCAGCCCCACCCCATTGGGGTCGATCACTGAAGCTTCCTTT. This encodes CASSPTPLGSITEASF. The full variable domain, completed using reference TRBV5-1 and TRBJ1-1, is KAGVTQTPRYLIKTRGQQVTLSCSPISGHRSVSWYQQTPGQGLQFLFEYFSETQRNKGNFPGRFSGRQFSNSRSEMNVSTLELGDSALYLCASSPTPLGSITEASFGQGTRLTVV.

This clonotype came up many times. The chain is built from TRBV30 and TRBJ2-1; D ambiguous. CDR3 length: 13 residues. The V end lost 0 bases, the J end lost 6 bases, and 9 bases lay between the germline ends. Germline V lookup: CDR1 GTSNPN, CDR2 SVGIG (reference sequence). CDR3 DNA sequence: TGTGCCTGGAGTGTAGGCAGTTTCAATGAGCAGTTCTTC. Its translation: CAWSVGSFNEQFF. The whole variable domain, filled in from reference TRBV30 and TRBJ2-1, reads SQTIHQWPATLVQPVGSPLSLECTVEGTSNPNLYWYRQAAGRGLQLLFYSVGIGQISSEVPQNLSASRPQDRQFILSSKKLLLSDSGFYLCAWSVGSFNEQFFGPGTRLTVL.

Note on this clonotype: Mismatch with germline at one junction end may stem from a read error. V and J are TRBV6-2 or TRBV6-3 and TRBJ2-2, with 7 bases matching TRBD1. The CDR3 sequence is 13 residues long. Germline CDR1 is MNHEY and CDR2 is SVGEGT. The CDR3 reads CACRPGQAGELFF. The CDR3 region has the DNA TGTGCCTGCAGACCCGGACAGGCCGGGGAACTGTTTTTT.

J is TRBJ2-1 and V is TRBV20-1, with TRBD2 matching 12 bases. Trimming at V came to 2 bases and at J to 8 bases, leaving 7 bases not matched to a gene. From germline, CDR1 is DFQATT and CDR2 SNEGSKA (reference sequence). This CDR3 has 15 residues. CDR3 DNA: TGCAGTGCTAGAACGACTAGCGGGAGTGGAGATGAGCAGTTCTTC. Translating gives CSARTTSGSGDEQFF.

The chain is built from TRBV29-1 and TRBJ2-1, with 7 bases aligning to TRBD2. The assigned J gene may be wrong: the sequence end matches TRBJ2-7 better. The CDR3 is made up of 15 amino acids. Germline CDR1 is SQVTM and CDR2 is ANQGSEA. The CDR3 sequence is CSVGLAGGSYNEQYF. Here the CDR3 DNA reads TGCAGCGTTGGACTAGCAGGAGGGTCCTACAATGAGCAGTACTTC.